This T cell receptor beta chain comes out of a study of response to subunit inactivated influenza vaccine. Study-wide points: The authors suggested that few new T cells are recruited per seasonal influenza vaccination.

This clonotype was found many times. Its antigen is unknown. Looked up from germline, CDR1 is SGHRS and CDR2 is YFSETQ. With 4 bases removed from V and 2 bases from J, the gap between germline ends came to 13 bases. This CDR3 spans 14 amino acids. TCRdb re-called the RT-PCR reads with MiXCR, one entry per CDR3 protein. The sample holds hundreds of thousands of distinct CDR3 sequences, under 9% seen once. The chain is built from TRBV5-1 and TRBJ2-7; tentative D call: TRBD1 (5 bases). The source is a man between 50 and 75 years old who received an inactivated influenza vaccine. Source: PBMCs from blood, taken about 23 months after vaccination. CDR3 coding DNA: TGCGCCAGCAGCCTAATGACAGCTACCTACGAGCAGTACTTC. This gives the protein CASSLMTATYEQYF.